One and the same sample provided the 15 T cell receptor beta chains below, sequenced in a study of CD8 T cells in Susac syndrome. Random hexamers primed reverse transcription of 0.5 to 1 ug RNA. TCRdb re-called the immunoSEQ multiplex PCR reads with MiXCR, one entry per CDR3 protein. The sample shows some 150,000 distinct CDR3 sequences, around 96% of them seen only once. Source material: CD8+ T cells from PBMCs. These receptors were obtained from a human donor with multiple sclerosis.

The chain couples TRBV14 to TRBJ2-7, with a weak D call TRBD2 (5 bases). The CDR3 runs 14 residues. V was trimmed by 6 bases and J by 3 bases, leaving 15 bases between them. Germline V gene lookup returns CDR1 SGHDN and CDR2 FVKESK. The DNA for the CDR3 is TGTGCCAGCAGGGATGGGCGGGCCGACTACGAGCAGTACTTC. Translating it yields CASRDGRADYEQYF.

The count of this clonotype is one. V usage is TRBV7-9 and J usage is TRBJ2-1; 9 nucleotides align to TRBD2. V was pared by 8 bases and J by 8 bases, with 10 bases of the junction left unmatched. CDR3 length equals 14 residues. Germline CDR1 SEHNR, CDR2 FQNEAQ (reference sequence). In DNA, the CDR3 is TGTGCCAGCGGGGGACTAGCTACCCCCGATGAGCAGTTCTTC. Amino acids: CASGGLATPDEQFF.

The chain combines TRBV27 with TRBJ2-2; the match to TRBD2 covers 9 bases. This CDR3 has 15 amino acids. The V segment lost 5 bases and the J segment 7 bases; nucleotides outside the gene matches: 8. Germline assignment: CDR1 MNHEY and CDR2 SMNVEV (reference sequence). CDR3 sequence: CASSTQRGEDGELFF. The CDR3, as DNA: TGTGCCAGCAGTACCCAGCGGGGGGAGGACGGGGAGCTGTTTTTT.

The chain recombines TRBV6-5 with TRBJ2-2; TRBD1 matches 7 bases. With 0 bases clipped from V and 7 bases from J, the junction kept 2 bases outside the gene matches. The CDR3 length is 14 residues. CDR1 is MNHEY and CDR2 is SVGAGI in the germline V gene. This CDR3 is CASSYSGTVGELFF. As DNA, the CDR3 is TGTGCCAGCAGTTACTCCGGGACAGTCGGGGAGCTGTTTTTT.

This clonotype was observed once. The V gene is TRBV20-1, the J gene TRBJ1-6; D ambiguous. V was pared by 0 bases and J by 6 bases, with 18 bases between. From germline, CDR1 is DFQATT and CDR2 SNEGSKA (reference sequence). The CDR3 loop spans 17 amino acids. The CDR3 bases are TGCAGTGCTAGAGATGAGTGGCAGGAGCTGGGTAATTCACCCCTCCACTTT. The encoded protein is CSARDEWQELGNSPLHF.

This chain links TRBV28 with TRBJ1-2, with 7 bases matching TRBD1. V lost 5 bases to trimming and J lost 4 bases; unmatched junction nucleotides: 10. From germline, CDR1 is MDHEN and CDR2 SYDVKM. The CDR3 totals 15 residues. The CDR3 coding sequence is TGTGCCAGCAGTCTAGCCCTCACAGGGGTCTATGGCTACACCTTC. Residues: CASSLALTGVYGYTF.

The chain couples TRBV5-1 to TRBJ2-5, with a tentative D call TRBD1 (5 bases). Germline V gene data show CDR1 as SGHRS and CDR2 as YFSETQ. This CDR3 region has 13 residues. V was shortened by 4 bases and J by 1 base, with 8 bases between the two germline ends. CDR3 in amino acids: CASSKGPQETQYF. CDR3 sequence (DNA): TGCGCCAGCAGCAAGGGGCCCCAAGAGACCCAGTACTTC. The variable domain in full, completed from reference TRBV5-1 and TRBJ2-5, reads KAGVTQTPRYLIKTRGQQVTLSCSPISGHRSVSWYQQTPGQGLQFLFEYFSETQRNKGNFPGRFSGRQFSNSRSEMNVSTLELGDSALYLCASSKGPQETQYFGPGTRLLVL.

The chain recombines TRBV7-2 with TRBJ2-7, with no clear D. This CDR3 has 15 residues. Trimming pared 0 bases from V and 1 base from J, leaving 10 bases between. Germline V gene data show CDR1 as SGHTA and CDR2 as FQGNSA. The CDR3 loop is CASSLAVVGSYEQYF. In DNA form, the CDR3 reads TGTGCCAGCAGCTTAGCAGTTGTCGGTTCCTACGAGCAGTACTTC.

The CDR3 DNA follows: TGTGCCAGCAGCCCCGCACTCCGGGACAGGGACTACGAGCAGTACTTC. Its protein product is CASSPALRDRDYEQYF. The rearrangement uses TRBV7-9 and TRBJ2-7; 9 bases are a match to TRBD1. V shed 5 bases, J shed 3 bases, and the junction held 11 bases outside the gene matches. The CDR3 extends over 16 amino acids. Germline CDR1 reads SEHNR; CDR2 reads FQNEAQ (reference sequence).

The V gene is TRBV6-2 or TRBV6-3, the J gene TRBJ2-1, with D unclear. CDR1 is MNHEY, CDR2 SVGEGT, per germline. The V end was cut by 6 bases, the J end by 9 bases, with 9 bases between. The CDR3 sequence is 11 residues long. CDR3 bases: TGTGCCAGCAGACTGGGTACTGAGCAGTTCTTC. Translating gives CASRLGTEQFF.

Only one count was recorded for this clonotype. V and J are TRBV11-2 and TRBJ2-1; D is unresolved. This CDR3 contains 15 residues. Trimming removed 1 base from V and 4 bases from J, with 11 bases in between. Germline CDR1 and CDR2: SGHAT and FQNNGV. The CDR3 DNA is TGTGCCAGCAGCTTAGGGCGCCATATATACAATGAGCAGTTCTTC. Its protein is CASSLGRHIYNEQFF.

The rearrangement joins TRBV9 to TRBJ1-1, with TRBD1 identical over 8 bases. The CDR3 loop spans 14 amino acids. Losses at the gene ends were 2 bases for V and 3 bases for J; bases not matched to a gene: 3. Per the germline V gene, CDR1 is SGDLS and CDR2 is YYNGEE. The CDR3 sequence: CASSVDRVDTEAFF. CDR3 bases: TGTGCCAGCAGCGTGGACAGGGTGGACACTGAAGCTTTCTTT. The whole variable domain, filled in from reference TRBV9 and TRBJ1-1, reads DSGVTQTPKHLITATGQRVTLRCSPRSGDLSVYWYQQSLDQGLQFLIQYYNGEERAKGNILERFSAQQFPDLHSELNLSSLELGDSALYFCASSVDRVDTEAFFGQGTRLTVV.

The chain combines TRBV6-1 with TRBJ1-5, with a possible D match to TRBD1 (6 bases). CDR1 and CDR2 from the germline V gene are MNHNS and SASEGT. Trimming left V 6 bases short and J 3 bases short, with 18 bases between. The CDR3 covers 16 residues. CDR3 loop: CASRHRDWVLNQPQHF. CDR3 nucleotide sequence: TGTGCCAGCAGACACAGGGACTGGGTTCTCAATCAGCCCCAGCATTTT.

V gene TRBV9 combines with J gene TRBJ2-1; 11 bases line up with TRBD2. J was trimmed by 7 bases and V by 1 base; bases with no gene match: 4. The CDR3 has 15 residues. CDR1 and CDR2 (germline): SGDLS, YYNGEE. CDR3 nucleotide sequence: TGTGCCAGCAGCGTAACTAGCGGGGGCCGAAATGAGCAGTTCTTC. It specifies CASSVTSGGRNEQFF. Based on the CDR3 plus reference TRBV9 and TRBJ2-1, the full variable domain is DSGVTQTPKHLITATGQRVTLRCSPRSGDLSVYWYQQSLDQGLQFLIQYYNGEERAKGNILERFSAQQFPDLHSELNLSSLELGDSALYFCASSVTSGGRNEQFFGPGTRLTVL.

V gene TRBV9 combines with J gene TRBJ2-7; either TRBD1 or TRBD2 may fit D (5 bases each). This CDR3 contains 15 residues. Germline V CDR1 and CDR2: SGDLS, YYNGEE. Trimming took off 4 bases at V and 3 bases at J, with 17 bases between the two ends. For the CDR3, the DNA is TGTGCCAGCAGCCCATACGGGACGGCTGACTACGAGCAGTACTTC. It encodes CASSPYGTADYEQYF.